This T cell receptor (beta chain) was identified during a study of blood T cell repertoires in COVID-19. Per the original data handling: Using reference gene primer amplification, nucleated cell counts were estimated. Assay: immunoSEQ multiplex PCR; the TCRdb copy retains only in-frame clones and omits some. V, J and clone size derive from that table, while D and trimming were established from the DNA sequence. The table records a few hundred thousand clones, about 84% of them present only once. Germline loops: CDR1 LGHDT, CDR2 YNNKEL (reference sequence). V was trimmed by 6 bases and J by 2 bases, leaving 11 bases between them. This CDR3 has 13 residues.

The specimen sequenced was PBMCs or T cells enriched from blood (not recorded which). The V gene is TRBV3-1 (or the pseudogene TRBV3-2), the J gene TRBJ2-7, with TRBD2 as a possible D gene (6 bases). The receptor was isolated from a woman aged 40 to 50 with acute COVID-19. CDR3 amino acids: CASSTGGTYEQYF. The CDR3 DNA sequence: TGTGCCAGCAGTACCGGGGGAACCTACGAGCAGTACTTC.